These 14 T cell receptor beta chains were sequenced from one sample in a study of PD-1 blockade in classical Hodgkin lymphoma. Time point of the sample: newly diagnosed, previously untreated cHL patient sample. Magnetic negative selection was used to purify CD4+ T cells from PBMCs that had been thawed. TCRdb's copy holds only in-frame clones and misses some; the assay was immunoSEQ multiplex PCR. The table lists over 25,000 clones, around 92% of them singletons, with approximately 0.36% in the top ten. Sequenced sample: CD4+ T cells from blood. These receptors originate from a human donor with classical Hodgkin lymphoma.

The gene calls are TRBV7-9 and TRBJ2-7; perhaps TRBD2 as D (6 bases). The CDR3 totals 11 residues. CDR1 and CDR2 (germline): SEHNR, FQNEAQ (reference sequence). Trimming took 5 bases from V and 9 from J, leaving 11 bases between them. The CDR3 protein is CASSQPGLQYF. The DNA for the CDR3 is TGTGCCAGCAGCCAACCGGGACTGCAGTACTTC.

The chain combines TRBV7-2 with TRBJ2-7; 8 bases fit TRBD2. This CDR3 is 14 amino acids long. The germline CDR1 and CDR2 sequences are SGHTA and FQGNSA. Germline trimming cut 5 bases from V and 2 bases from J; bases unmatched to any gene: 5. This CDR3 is CASSTRLAPYEQYF. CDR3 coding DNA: TGTGCCAGCAGCACACGACTAGCGCCCTACGAGCAGTACTTC.

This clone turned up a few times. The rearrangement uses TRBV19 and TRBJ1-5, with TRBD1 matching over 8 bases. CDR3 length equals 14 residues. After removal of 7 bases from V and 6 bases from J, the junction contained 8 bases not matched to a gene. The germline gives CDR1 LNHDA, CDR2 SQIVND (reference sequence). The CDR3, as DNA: TGTGCCAGTAATCGCCAGGGGGCCCGTCAGCCCCAGCATTTT. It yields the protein CASNRQGARQPQHF.

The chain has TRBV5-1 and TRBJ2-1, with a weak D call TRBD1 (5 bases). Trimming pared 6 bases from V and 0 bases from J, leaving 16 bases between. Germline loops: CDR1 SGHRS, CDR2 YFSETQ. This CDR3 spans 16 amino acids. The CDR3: CASTSSGASSYNEQFF. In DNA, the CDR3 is TGCGCCAGCACCTCAAGTGGGGCTAGCTCCTACAATGAGCAGTTCTTC.

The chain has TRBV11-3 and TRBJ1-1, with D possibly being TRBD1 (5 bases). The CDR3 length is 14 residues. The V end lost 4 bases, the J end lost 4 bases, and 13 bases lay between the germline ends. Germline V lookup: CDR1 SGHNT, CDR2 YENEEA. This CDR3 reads CASSSQGSSTEAFF. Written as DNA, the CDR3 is TGTGCCAGCAGCTCTCAGGGTTCAAGCACTGAAGCTTTCTTT.

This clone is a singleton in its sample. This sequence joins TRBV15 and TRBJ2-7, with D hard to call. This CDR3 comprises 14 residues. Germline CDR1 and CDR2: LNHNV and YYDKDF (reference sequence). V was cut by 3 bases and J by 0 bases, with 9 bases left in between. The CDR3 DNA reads TGTGCCACCAGCAGGCTTGGCCCCTCCTACGAGCAGTACTTC. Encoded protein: CATSRLGPSYEQYF.

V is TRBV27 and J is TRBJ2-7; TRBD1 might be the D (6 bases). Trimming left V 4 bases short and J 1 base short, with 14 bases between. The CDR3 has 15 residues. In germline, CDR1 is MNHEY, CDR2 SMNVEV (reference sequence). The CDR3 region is CASSSYSTGSYEQYF. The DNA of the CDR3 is TGTGCCAGCAGTTCTTACTCGACAGGATCCTACGAGCAGTACTTC.

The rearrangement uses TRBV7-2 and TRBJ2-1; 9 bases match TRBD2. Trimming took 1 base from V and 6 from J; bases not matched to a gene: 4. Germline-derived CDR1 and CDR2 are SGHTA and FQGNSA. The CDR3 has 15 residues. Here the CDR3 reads CASSLEAGGINEQFF. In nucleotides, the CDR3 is TGTGCCAGCAGCTTAGAGGCGGGAGGGATCAATGAGCAGTTCTTC.

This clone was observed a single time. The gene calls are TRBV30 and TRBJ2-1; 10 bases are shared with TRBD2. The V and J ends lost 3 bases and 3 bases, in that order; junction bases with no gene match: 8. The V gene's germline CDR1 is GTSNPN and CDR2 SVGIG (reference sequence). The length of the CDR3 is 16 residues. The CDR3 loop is CAWSTGLARYYNEQFF. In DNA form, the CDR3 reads TGTGCCTGGAGCACGGGACTAGCGAGATACTACAATGAGCAGTTCTTC.

The CDR3: CASSYSVGQAVFGYTF. DNA of the CDR3: TGTGCCAGCAGTTACTCGGTGGGACAGGCGGTTTTTGGCTACACCTTC. This chain uses TRBV6-5 with TRBJ1-2; 8 bases agree with TRBD1. This CDR3 has 16 residues. Germline trimming cut 0 bases from V and 7 bases from J; bases unmatched to any gene: 10. CDR1 is MNHEY and CDR2 is SVGAGI in the germline V gene.

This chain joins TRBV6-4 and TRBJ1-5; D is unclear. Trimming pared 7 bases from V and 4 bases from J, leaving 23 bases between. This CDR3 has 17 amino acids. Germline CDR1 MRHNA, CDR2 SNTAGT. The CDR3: CASTLLRPGKQNQPQHF. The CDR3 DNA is TGTGCCAGCACGCTCCTTAGGCCGGGCAAGCAGAATCAGCCCCAGCATTTT.

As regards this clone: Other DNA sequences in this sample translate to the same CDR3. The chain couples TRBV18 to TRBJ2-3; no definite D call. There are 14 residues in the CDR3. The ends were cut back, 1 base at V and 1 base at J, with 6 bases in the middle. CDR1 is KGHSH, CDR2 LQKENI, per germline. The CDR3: CASSPLRGTDTQYF. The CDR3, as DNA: TGTGCCAGCTCACCACTTCGCGGCACAGATACGCAGTATTTT. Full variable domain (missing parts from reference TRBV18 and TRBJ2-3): NAGVMQNPRHLVRRRGQEARLRCSPMKGHSHVYWYRQLPEEGLKFMVYLQKENIIDESGMPKERFSAEFPKEGPSILRIQQVVRGDSAAYFCASSPLRGTDTQYFGPGTRLTVL.

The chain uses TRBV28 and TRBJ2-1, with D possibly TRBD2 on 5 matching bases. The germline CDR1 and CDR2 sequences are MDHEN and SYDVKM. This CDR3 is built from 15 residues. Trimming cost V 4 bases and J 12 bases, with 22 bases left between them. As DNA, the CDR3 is TGTGCCAGCAGTTACCGTTTGGACTTCGGTTTAAGGCAGTTCTTC. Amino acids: CASSYRLDFGLRQFF.

The CDR3 loop reads CASSRTSGIYNEQFF. The DNA of the CDR3 is TGTGCCAGCAGTAGGACTAGCGGGATCTACAATGAGCAGTTCTTC. The chain links TRBV28 to TRBJ2-1, with 12 bases fitting TRBD2. This CDR3 region has 15 residues. V trimming: 5 bases; J trimming: 3 bases; junction bases outside the gene matches: 2. CDR1 is MDHEN and CDR2 is SYDVKM in the germline V gene.